What follows are 24 T cell receptor beta chains derived from one specimen sequenced in a study of beta chain features in type 1 diabetes. The sequenced template was cDNA made from the entire isolated RNA. Assay: immunoSEQ multiplex PCR; the TCRdb copy retains only in-frame clones and omits some. The profile shows 860,000 or so clones, roughly a sixth of them singletons. Sequencing was done on a sample of naive CD4+ T cells from blood. The receptors stem from a woman aged 18 to 35 in good health.

This clone was seen more than once but under ten times. The chain joins TRBV28 to TRBJ2-7; possibly TRBD2 for D (6 bases). The CDR3 has 14 amino acids. Germline-derived CDR1 and CDR2 are MDHEN and SYDVKM. V lost 6 bases to trimming and J lost 1 base, with 13 bases between them. CDR3 nucleotide sequence: TGTGCCAGCAGCTCCCCCGGGACTTCCTACGAGCAGTACTTC. Protein product: CASSSPGTSYEQYF. Full variable domain (remainder filled in from reference TRBV28 and TRBJ2-7): DVKVTQSSRYLVKRTGEKVFLECVQDMDHENMFWYRQDPGLGLRLIYFSYDVKMKEKGDIPEGYSVSREKKERFSLILESASTNQTSMYLCASSSPGTSYEQYFGPGTRLTVT.

The J gene is TRBJ2-1, the V gene TRBV29-1; 7 bases are shared with TRBD1. There are 15 residues in the CDR3. Germline V gives CDR1 SQVTM, CDR2 ANQGSEA. The trim removed 1 base at V and 1 base at J, leaving 4 bases unmatched. CDR3: CSVEGGQDSYNEQFF. CDR3 nucleotide sequence: TGCAGCGTTGAAGGTGGACAGGATTCCTACAATGAGCAGTTCTTC.

The chain is built from TRBV7-3 and TRBJ2-2; D gene uncertain. Trimming removed 6 bases from V and 5 bases from J, with 10 bases in between. The germline gives CDR1 SGHTA, CDR2 FQGTGA. CDR3 length: 13 residues. As DNA, the CDR3 is TGTGCCAGCAGACTTGATAAAACCGGGGAGCTGTTTTTT. It yields the protein CASRLDKTGELFF.

The chain has TRBV7-8 and TRBJ1-1; maybe TRBD1 (6 bases). The CDR3 totals 17 residues. Germline V gene sequence: CDR1 SGHVS, CDR2 FQNEAQ. V was shortened by 2 bases and J by 1 base, with 17 bases between the two germline ends. CDR3: CASSLTTGRTQNTEAFF. CDR3 nucleotides: TGTGCCAGCAGCTTAACTACAGGGAGGACTCAGAACACTGAAGCTTTCTTT.

V is TRBV27 and J is TRBJ1-2, with 8 positions matching TRBD1. There are 14 residues in the CDR3. The ends lost 4 bases at V and 5 bases at J; junction bases unmatched: 6. From germline, CDR1 is MNHEY and CDR2 SMNVEV (reference sequence). The CDR3 nucleotides are TGTGCCAGCAGTTACGGCAGGGGGCTATATGGCTACACCTTC. Translated, it gives CASSYGRGLYGYTF.

This clone was seen more than once but under ten times. This chain connects TRBV10-3 to TRBJ2-7; D is possibly TRBD1 (6 bases). CDR3 length equals 12 residues. Germline assignment: CDR1 ENHRY and CDR2 SYGVKD. V dropped 5 bases and J dropped 1 base, with 6 bases sitting between them. The CDR3 reads CAISQGSYEQYF. The CDR3 DNA sequence: TGTGCCATCAGTCAGGGGTCCTACGAGCAGTACTTC.

CDR3 DNA sequence: TGCGCCAGCAGCCTTCCTAGCGGGGGCCACAATGAGCAGTTCTTC. Amino acids: CASSLPSGGHNEQFF. The chain has TRBV5-1 and TRBJ2-1, with TRBD2 matching over 10 bases. This CDR3 is 15 amino acids long. V was pared by 4 bases and J by 5 bases, with 6 bases of the junction left unmatched. Germline CDR1 reads SGHRS; CDR2 reads YFSETQ.

This clone was found a few times. The chain is built from TRBV28 and TRBJ2-3; tentatively, D is TRBD1 (5 bases). The V and J ends lost 9 bases and 0 bases respectively, with 16 bases between them. This CDR3 contains 15 residues. CDR1 and CDR2 (germline): MDHEN, SYDVKM. The CDR3 DNA reads as TGTGCCAGTGTAACAGGACAACTTAGCACAGATACGCAGTATTTT. Its translation is CASVTGQLSTDTQYF.

V usage is TRBV28 and J usage is TRBJ2-3; D not certain. V was pared by 5 bases and J by 10 bases, with 13 bases between. This CDR3 has 12 residues. The germline V gene encodes CDR1 MDHEN and CDR2 SYDVKM. CDR3 loop: CASSRNPAPQYF. For the CDR3, the DNA is TGTGCCAGCAGTCGGAACCCTGCTCCGCAGTATTTT.

This clone has a handful of counts. The V gene is TRBV11-2, the J gene TRBJ2-2; no clear D gene. Trimming pared 3 bases from V and 10 bases from J, leaving 9 bases between. CDR1 is SGHAT, CDR2 FQNNGV, per germline. The CDR3 consists of 12 residues. This CDR3 is CASSFGFSELFF. DNA for the CDR3: TGTGCCAGCAGCTTCGGTTTTTCGGAGCTGTTTTTT.

This chain uses TRBV7-2 with TRBJ2-7; possibly TRBD2 for D (5 bases). The CDR3 totals 15 residues. Germline V gene data show CDR1 as SGHTA and CDR2 as FQGNSA. The V and J ends lost 2 bases and 7 bases respectively, with 18 bases between them. The CDR3 region is CASSLYLSGASEQYF. The CDR3 DNA follows: TGTGCCAGCAGCTTATACCTCAGCGGAGCCTCTGAGCAGTACTTC.

V and J are TRBV14 and TRBJ1-1; D remains ambiguous. V was shortened by 1 base and J by 5 bases, with 8 bases between the two germline ends. CDR3 length: 13 residues. Germline V gives CDR1 SGHDN, CDR2 FVKESK. CDR3 in DNA: TGTGCCAGCAGCCAAGTCTCAAGTACTGAAGCTTTCTTT. Protein sequence: CASSQVSSTEAFF.

V gene TRBV15 combines with J gene TRBJ2-2; D gene ambiguous. Germline V CDR1 and CDR2: LNHNV, YYDKDF (reference sequence). Trimming took off 1 base at V and 2 bases at J, with 8 bases between the two ends. This CDR3 is 15 amino acids long. Here the CDR3 reads CATSRVLLNTGELFF. CDR3 coding DNA: TGTGCCACCAGCAGAGTACTACTAAACACCGGGGAGCTGTTTTTT.

The chain carries TRBV27 and TRBJ1-3; TRBD1 is a possible D gene (6 bases). The V gene lost 2 bases and the J gene lost 0 bases, with 8 bases spanning the gap. In germline, CDR1 is MNHEY, CDR2 SMNVEV (reference sequence). This CDR3 is 15 amino acids long. CDR3 residues: CASSLRQASGNTIYF. In DNA, the CDR3 is TGTGCCAGCAGTTTAAGACAGGCCTCTGGAAACACCATATATTTT.

A few counts support this clone. The genes are TRBV7-9 and TRBJ2-7; D not certain. The CDR3 has 15 residues. The germline V gene encodes CDR1 SEHNR and CDR2 FQNEAQ (reference sequence). The V end lost 1 base, the J end lost 3 bases, and 13 bases lay between the germline ends. CDR3 amino acids: CASSLDSPVVYEQYF. DNA for the CDR3: TGTGCCAGCAGCTTAGATTCCCCGGTCGTCTACGAGCAGTACTTC.

The V gene is TRBV7-9, the J gene TRBJ2-7, with 10 bases matching TRBD2. Germline CDR1 SEHNR, CDR2 FQNEAQ (reference sequence). This CDR3 has 15 residues. V trimming: 2 bases; J trimming: 6 bases; junction bases outside the gene matches: 7. CDR3 sequence reads: CASSLFLAGVAEQYF. CDR3 in DNA: TGTGCCAGCAGCTTATTCCTAGCGGGAGTGGCCGAGCAGTACTTC.

The chain links TRBV7-2 to TRBJ1-2; D remains unclear. The CDR3 spans 13 residues. Germline V gene lookup returns CDR1 SGHTA and CDR2 FQGNSA. Deletions cut 1 base from V and 7 bases from J, with 10 bases between. CDR3: CASSLDRSSGYTF. The CDR3 DNA is TGTGCCAGCAGCTTAGACAGAAGTAGTGGCTACACCTTC.

This clone was seen more than once but under ten times. The same CDR3 can be traced to other DNA sequences in this sample. The rearrangement uses TRBV5-4 and TRBJ2-3; D unclear. Germline values: CDR1 SGHNT, CDR2 YYREEE (reference sequence). The length of the CDR3 is 12 residues. V was clipped by 2 bases and J by 6 bases, with 7 bases between them. CDR3 residues: CASSLDTDTQYF. The CDR3 DNA reads TGTGCCAGCAGCTTAGATACGGATACGCAGTATTTT.

V gene TRBV15 combines with J gene TRBJ2-1, with a possible D match to TRBD2 (6 bases). The V end lost 1 base, the J end lost 2 bases, and 21 bases lay between the germline ends. Germline-derived CDR1 and CDR2 are LNHNV and YYDKDF (reference sequence). This CDR3 has 19 residues. The CDR3 sequence is CATSRAPQAAGGAYNEQFF. CDR3 DNA sequence: TGTGCCACCAGCAGAGCCCCTCAGGCGGCCGGAGGGGCCTACAATGAGCAGTTCTTC.

This clone was counted a few times. The chain employs TRBV10-3 and TRBJ2-3; 7 bases agree with TRBD2. CDR3 length: 13 amino acids. With V trimmed by 6 bases and J by 4 bases, 4 bases remained unmatched. Germline lookup yields CDR1 ENHRY and CDR2 SYGVKD. The chain's CDR3 is CAIRVGLADTQYF. The CDR3 coding sequence is TGTGCCATCAGAGTCGGACTAGCAGATACGCAGTATTTT.

This clone was seen only a few times. The chain employs TRBV7-2 and TRBJ2-1; D is unresolved. Trimming removed 1 base from V and 8 bases from J, with 9 bases in between. CDR3 length: 13 residues. Germline CDR1 is SGHTA and CDR2 is FQGNSA. The CDR3 here is CASSLVLEYEQFF. The CDR3 DNA reads TGTGCCAGCAGCTTAGTGCTAGAGTATGAGCAGTTCTTC.

This clone was observed a handful of times. The rearrangement links TRBV20-1 to TRBJ2-5; D not resolved. Per the germline V gene, CDR1 is DFQATT and CDR2 is SNEGSKA (reference sequence). This CDR3 is built from 11 residues. The V end lost 4 bases, the J end lost 4 bases, and 7 bases lay between the germline ends. The CDR3 nucleotides are TGCAGTGCTATCGCTGGAGAGACCCAGTACTTC. Its translation: CSAIAGETQYF.

This clone was found a few times. The sample contains more than one DNA sequence encoding this CDR3. V gene TRBV19 combines with J gene TRBJ1-1; D is ambiguous. Germline V gives CDR1 LNHDA, CDR2 SQIVND (reference sequence). This CDR3 is built from 13 residues. V lost 3 bases and J lost 4, with 9 bases in between. The DNA for the CDR3 is TGTGCCAGTAGTATCAGTCGCGGCACTGAAGCTTTCTTT. It is translated as CASSISRGTEAFF. Complete variable domain (other parts from reference TRBV19 and TRBJ1-1): DGGITQSPKYLFRKEGQNVTLSCEQNLNHDAMYWYRQDPGQGLRLIYYSQIVNDFQKGDIAEGYSVSREKKESFPLTVTSAQKNPTAFYLCASSISRGTEAFFGQGTRLTVV.

The V gene is TRBV28, the J gene TRBJ1-4, with 9 bases lining up with TRBD1. This CDR3 is built from 14 residues. Germline CDR1 is MDHEN and CDR2 is SYDVKM. The trim removed 4 bases at V and 15 bases at J, leaving 12 bases unmatched. CDR3 DNA sequence: TGTGCCAGCAGTTCCGGGACAGGGCCGCACGTGGTGTTTTTT. Protein product: CASSSGTGPHVVFF.